The sequence of this T cell receptor (beta chain) was determined in a study of T cells in Graves' hyperthyroidism and ophthalmopathy (dated by TCRdb to between 2017 and 2020). Context from the whole study: Peripheral blood was sampled at the time of initial diagnosis, prior to any treatment. The 100 discovery patients were divided at random into training and test sets in a 7:3 ratio. Following sampling, methimazole starting at 30 mg daily was given to hyperthyroidism patients, and high-dose intravenous methylprednisolone was given to ophthalmopathy patients. Whether ophthalmopathy could be predicted prospectively was tested in an independent validation cohort made up of 18 hyperthyroidism patients plus 17 patients who later progressed to ophthalmopathy. In six Graves' hyperthyroidism patients, the study also compared T-cell repertoires from thyroid tissue with T-cell repertoires from blood. TCR Vbeta CDR3 sequencing of some 140 peripheral blood samples (fewer than 45 ophthalmopathy, about 74 hyperthyroidism and approximately 17 progressor patients) is reported in the paper. To identify distinguishing TCR V-J signatures, a discovery cohort of around 100 patients was used, comprising 43 with Graves' ophthalmopathy and some 57 with stable Graves' hyperthyroidism. On the study overall, not on this receptor specifically: Blood samples also contained most of the expanded thyroid clonotypes (frequency above 0.001), which suggests that blood repertoires may reflect thyroid immune responses. In validation, progression to ophthalmopathy was predicted by the model with around 70% sensitivity and 72.22% specificity, a median of approximately 6.5 months before onset. No statistical method was used to fix the sample size in advance, and group allocation was not hidden from the investigators. A 13 V-J signature model separated ophthalmopathy from stable hyperthyroidism, with approximately 86% sensitivity and 81.08% specificity in cross-validation and 80%/75% in testing.

A remark on this clonotype: Its target antigen remains unknown. It has no much larger one-base neighbor in the sample; base qualities were not kept.

TCR beta CDR3 regions were amplified from RNA transcripts. A first-round RT-PCR of the TCR CDR3 used the HTBI primer set with the Qiagen OneStep RT-PCR kit. Libraries were constructed in a second round of multiplex PCR, after which size selection and purification were performed. Paired-end sequencing of the libraries was performed with 100 bp reads on an Illumina HiSeq2000. The paper's data handling went like this. Raw data were processed with SOAPnuke, discarding reads with adapters, uncalled bases, mean Phred below 15, or no exact constant-primer or identifier match. COPE v1.2.5 was used to merge high-quality paired reads, and clonotypes were defined as unique nucleotide sequences. MiTCR v1.1 was used to align the clonotypes against IMGT TRBV, TRBD and TRBJ reference segments. Only V-J combinations with frequency above 0.0001, covering about 99% of repertoires, were analysed. A TCS score was defined as the ratio of F50 (clonal expansion) to E x V (chaos), with BLOSUM62-based TCRdist applied between CDR3 peptides within each V-J. Welch's t-statistics and random forest reduced 514 V-J features to some 14, which were used in a naive Bayes classifier (R e1071). The Morisita-Horn index was used to measure how similar the thyroid and blood repertoires were. Using fastp at Q25 and MiXCR, TCRdb reprocessed the public reads and kept productive beta chains. A single entry per CDR3 protein holds the most common genes and DNA from its merged rows. TCRdb's processing, not the authors', yielded these V and J calls. The sample profile shows fewer than 650,000 distinct CDR3 sequences; roughly 15% of them were found once. Of the sample, 4% to 5.5% is held by the ten largest clones.

In the ophthalmopathy patients, disease was moderately to severely active, with a Clinical Activity Score of 3 or more, a NOSPECS grade of 4 or more, and a duration of less than 3 months. Any patient with an uncontrolled infection, another autoimmune disease, pregnancy or lactation was excluded. Diagnoses were established on the basis of clinical symptoms, serum thyroxine and TRAb, thyroid ultrasound, and orbital computed tomography. Ficoll-Paque density gradient centrifugation was used to isolate PBMCs from approximately 10 ml of fresh peripheral blood. Total RNA was extracted using Trizol reagent, and RNA quality was assessed on an Agilent 2100 Bioanalyzer. The sequence derives from a woman aged 40 to 50 with Graves' ophthalmopathy. Sequenced sample: blood.

This receptor has the CDR3 CASSSLTGDQPQHF. At the DNA level, the sequence is TGTGCCAGCAGCTCATTGACAGGCGATCAGCCCCAGCATTTT. The receptor chain draws on TRBV5-5 and TRBJ1-5; TRBD1 is perhaps the D gene, given 6 matching bases. CDR1 and CDR2, per the germline V gene (reference sequence), are SGHKS and YYEKEE. Cut back by 3 bases and 5 bases, the V and J ends lie 12 bases apart. Inclusive of the bounding cysteine and phenylalanine, the CDR3 is 14 residues long. Here the CDR3 DNA is all that survives: 42 bases in frame from base 1.